This T cell receptor beta chain was documented in a study of cytomegalovirus exposure and HLA in healthy donors. Across the study: The 90 to 150 validation repertoires used the same platform as the approximately 670 first-cohort repertoires (as reported by a later analysis).

Broader study findings: The study labeled 150 to 200 TCR beta chains cytomegalovirus-associated.

Assay: immunoSEQ multiplex PCR; the TCRdb copy retains only in-frame clones and omits some. This table has tens of thousands of clones, 96% appearing once. Details on this clone: The target antigen is unknown.

The sequence came from a man aged 18 to 29 in good health and CMV-seronegative. Specimen: PBMCs.

CDR3 region: CASSSGTGVEKLFF. DNA for the CDR3: TGTGCCAGCAGCTCCGGGACAGGGGTTGAAAAACTGTTTTTT. This chain joins TRBV6-5 and TRBJ1-4; TRBD1 matches at 10 bases. Germline V lookup: CDR1 MNHEY, CDR2 SVGAGI. The J segment lost 7 bases and the V segment lost 6 bases, leaving 5 bases of the junction unmatched. The CDR3 has 14 amino acids.